One and the same sample provided the 26 T cell receptor beta chains below, sequenced in a study of blood T cell repertoires in COVID-19. Only in-frame clones appear in the TCRdb table, and some are missing; sequencing was by immunoSEQ multiplex PCR. The table has roughly 200,000 clones, about 85% seen once. The sequencing input was peripheral blood. These receptors originate from a human donor in a cohort sampled during active COVID-19.

The V call is TRBV28, the J call TRBJ1-2, with no clear D. The CDR3 extends over 12 amino acids. With 2 bases removed from V and 3 bases from J, the gap between germline ends came to 4 bases. The germline CDR1 and CDR2 sequences are MDHEN and SYDVKM. The CDR3, as DNA: TGTGCCAGCAGTTTACTACACTATGGCTACACCTTC. Protein product: CASSLLHYGYTF.

The chain employs TRBV5-5 and TRBJ2-2, with D tentatively TRBD2 (6 bases). In germline, CDR1 is SGHKS, CDR2 YYEKEE (reference sequence). V was trimmed by 4 bases and J by 4 bases, leaving 14 bases between them. The CDR3 has 15 residues. The CDR3 protein is CASSKTSSITGELFF. In DNA, the CDR3 is TGTGCCAGCAGCAAGACTAGTAGCATCACCGGGGAGCTGTTTTTT.

V is TRBV29-1 and J is TRBJ1-1; a possible D gene is TRBD1 (6 bases). Deletions cut 4 bases from V and 3 bases from J, with 15 bases between. CDR3 size: 14 residues. Germline CDR1 is SQVTM and CDR2 is ANQGSEA. As DNA, the CDR3 is TGCAGCGTTGTGTTGGGGGGGGCTTACACTGAAGCTTTCTTT. This sequence encodes CSVVLGGAYTEAFF.

This chain joins TRBV28 and TRBJ1-2; TRBD1 aligns across 9 bases. This CDR3 spans 12 amino acids. CDR1 and CDR2 (germline): MDHEN, SYDVKM. V shed 6 bases, J shed 9 bases, and the junction held 5 bases outside the gene matches. CDR3 protein: CASSLGQGRYTF. CDR3 sequence (DNA): TGTGCCAGCAGCCTCGGACAGGGGCGCTACACCTTC.

CDR3 in amino acids: CASRTGISLYEQYF. CDR3 DNA sequence: TGTGCCAGCAGAACGGGGATCTCCCTTTACGAGCAGTACTTC. The chain combines TRBV28 with TRBJ2-7; tentative D call: TRBD2 (5 bases). This CDR3 region has 14 residues. V was clipped by 6 bases and J by 4 bases, with 16 bases between them. Germline V gene data show CDR1 as MDHEN and CDR2 as SYDVKM.

The chain uses TRBV7-9 and TRBJ1-6, with D tentatively TRBD1 (5 bases). Trimming cost V 3 bases and J 1 base, with 7 bases left between them. The CDR3 loop spans 15 amino acids. The germline CDR1 and CDR2 sequences are SEHNR and FQNEAQ (reference sequence). The CDR3 spells CASSFGGSYNSPLHF. The CDR3 bases are TGTGCCAGCAGCTTCGGGGGTTCCTATAATTCACCCCTCCACTTT. Filled out from reference TRBV7-9 and TRBJ1-6, the complete variable domain reads DTGVSQNPRHKITKRGQNVTFRCDPISEHNRLYWYRQTLGQGPEFLTYFQNEAQLEKSRLLSDRFSAERPKGSFSTLEIQRTEQGDSAMYLCASSFGGSYNSPLHFGNGTRLTVT.

This clone was seen only a few times. V gene TRBV7-8 combines with J gene TRBJ2-3; possible D gene TRBD2, 6 bases. In germline, CDR1 is SGHVS, CDR2 FQNEAQ. V lost 11 bases and J lost 0, with 12 bases in between. This CDR3 has 13 residues. The CDR3: CASGGISTDTQYF. For the CDR3, the DNA is TGTGCCTCTGGCGGGATTAGCACAGATACGCAGTATTTT.

This clone occurred once. This chain uses TRBV7-2 with TRBJ1-5, with unresolved D. CDR3 length: 15 residues. Trimming cost V 3 bases and J 6 bases, with 15 bases left between them. Germline CDR1 is SGHTA and CDR2 is FQGNSA. CDR3 bases: TGTGCCAGCAGCTTCGAGTCGGGGAGAGGTCAGCCCCAGCATTTT. Translating it yields CASSFESGRGQPQHF.

This chain connects TRBV3-1 (or the pseudogene TRBV3-2) to TRBJ2-5; TRBD1 matches at 7 bases. Losses at the gene ends were 4 bases for V and 5 bases for J; bases not matched to a gene: 4. The CDR3 consists of 13 residues. Germline V gene sequence: CDR1 LGHDT, CDR2 YNNKEL (reference sequence). The CDR3 region has the DNA TGTGCCAGCAGCCCCCTACAGGGGGAGACCCAGTACTTC. It specifies CASSPLQGETQYF.

The chain uses TRBV12-3 or TRBV12-4 and TRBJ2-2; D possibly corresponds to TRBD1 (5 bases). This CDR3 region has 12 residues. The V gene lost 6 bases and the J gene lost 8 bases, with 10 bases spanning the gap. CDR3 bases: TGTGCCAGCAGGGGGCGAGCTGGGGAGCTGTTTTTT. This gives the protein CASRGRAGELFF.

The V gene is TRBV13, the J gene TRBJ2-3, with 9 bases identical to TRBD2. The CDR3 spans 16 residues. V shed 4 bases and J 2 bases; nucleotides not matched to a gene: 7. Germline CDR1 PRHDT, CDR2 FYEKMQ (reference sequence). CDR3 in amino acids: CASSSPSGTLTDTQYF. As DNA, the CDR3 is TGTGCCAGCAGCTCCCCTAGCGGGACCCTCACAGATACGCAGTATTTT. Complete variable domain (other parts from reference TRBV13 and TRBJ2-3): AAGVIQSPRHLIKEKRETATLKCYPIPRHDTVYWYQQGPGQDPQFLISFYEKMQSDKGSIPDRFSAQQFSDYHSELNMSSLELGDSALYFCASSSPSGTLTDTQYFGPGTRLTVL.

The chain joins TRBV27 to TRBJ2-6; D ambiguous. The CDR3 runs to 13 residues. Trimming stripped 10 bases from V and 1 base from J, with 8 bases between. Per germline, CDR1 MNHEY and CDR2 SMNVEV (reference sequence). CDR3 residues: CATQASGANVLTF. In DNA form, the CDR3 reads TGTGCCACCCAGGCATCTGGGGCCAACGTCCTGACTTTC.

In this sample, this clone turned up a few times. This chain uses TRBV19 with TRBJ1-1; 7 bases are a match to TRBD1. The ends lost 7 bases at V and 5 bases at J; junction bases unmatched: 10. Germline-derived CDR1 and CDR2 are LNHDA and SQIVND (reference sequence). The CDR3 has 14 amino acids. CDR3 bases: TGTGCCAGTATTGTGAGGGGGCGAGGTACTGAAGCTTTCTTT. Protein sequence: CASIVRGRGTEAFF.

This clone was found a few times. CDR3 bases: TGTGCCAGCAGTGTCGGACAGGGGGCTGGCTACACCTTC. Protein sequence: CASSVGQGAGYTF. This rearrangement joins TRBV2 to TRBJ1-2, with 11 positions matching TRBD1. Germline V gene lookup returns CDR1 SNHLY and CDR2 FYNNEI. The CDR3 covers 13 residues. The trim removed 4 bases at V and 7 bases at J, leaving 2 bases unmatched.

V usage is TRBV19 and J usage is TRBJ1-5; 8 nucleotides line up with TRBD1. The germline gives CDR1 LNHDA, CDR2 SQIVND (reference sequence). Trimming removed 4 bases from V and 6 bases from J; junction bases left unmatched: 11. This CDR3 comprises 16 residues. CDR3 protein: CASSTWTGNGIQPQHF. CDR3 nucleotides: TGTGCCAGTAGTACGTGGACAGGGAATGGTATTCAGCCCCAGCATTTT.

V and J are TRBV24-1 and TRBJ2-3; 8 bases fit TRBD2. The V gene's germline CDR1 is KGHDR and CDR2 SFDVKD. Unmatched junction bases numbered 7, after V lost 4 bases and J lost 14 bases. The CDR3 totals 12 residues. CDR3 sequence: CATSEAGTRRYF. Here the CDR3 DNA reads TGTGCCACCAGTGAAGCCGGGACTAGAAGGTATTTT.

This clone was recorded a few times. The genes are TRBV7-9 and TRBJ1-2, with 8 bases matching TRBD1. This CDR3 region has 13 residues. The V and J ends lost 7 bases and 4 bases, in that order; junction bases with no gene match: 5. Per germline, CDR1 SEHNR and CDR2 FQNEAQ (reference sequence). The DNA for the CDR3 is TGTGCCAGCACCTCAGGACAGGGCTATGGCTACACCTTC. Its protein is CASTSGQGYGYTF. Using reference TRBV7-9 and TRBJ1-2 for the parts outside the CDR3, the full variable domain is DTGVSQNPRHKITKRGQNVTFRCDPISEHNRLYWYRQTLGQGPEFLTYFQNEAQLEKSRLLSDRFSAERPKGSFSTLEIQRTEQGDSAMYLCASTSGQGYGYTFGSGTRLTVV.

This clone has more than one count but fewer than ten. The chain is built from TRBV6-5 and TRBJ2-7, with a possible D match to TRBD2 (6 bases). Germline values: CDR1 MNHEY, CDR2 SVGAGI. This CDR3 region has 14 residues. V lost 6 bases and J lost 3, with 15 bases in between. The CDR3 DNA reads TGTGCCAGCAGCCGCCGGGACTCCGTCTACGAGCAGTACTTC. Amino acid sequence: CASSRRDSVYEQYF.

The chain combines TRBV4-1 with TRBJ2-5; TRBD1 matches at 7 bases. This CDR3 has 15 residues. V was pared by 3 bases and J by 4 bases, with 8 bases of the junction left unmatched. Germline CDR1 and CDR2: MGHRA and YSYEKL. The CDR3: CASSQTGLGGETQYF. The CDR3 DNA reads TGCGCCAGCAGCCAGACAGGGTTAGGAGGAGAGACCCAGTACTTC.

V gene TRBV6-5 combines with J gene TRBJ1-2; perhaps TRBD1 as D (5 bases). Per germline, CDR1 MNHEY and CDR2 SVGAGI. Trimming left V 5 bases short and J 4 bases short, with 17 bases between. The CDR3 has 15 amino acids. The CDR3 region is CASSPPGGPLYGYTF. The CDR3 DNA reads TGTGCCAGCAGTCCCCCCGGGGGTCCCCTCTATGGCTACACCTTC.

The chain joins TRBV7-9 to TRBJ2-1; D gene uncertain. Trimming pared 5 bases from V and 0 bases from J, leaving 8 bases between. Germline loops: CDR1 SEHNR, CDR2 FQNEAQ (reference sequence). This CDR3 has 14 residues. The chain's CDR3 is CASSPPGSYNEQFF. The CDR3 coding sequence is TGTGCCAGCAGCCCCCCGGGCTCCTACAATGAGCAGTTCTTC.

V and J are TRBV7-2 and TRBJ2-2; 7 nucleotides agree with TRBD2. Germline-derived CDR1 and CDR2 are SGHTA and FQGNSA. The J segment lost 6 bases and the V segment lost 3 bases, leaving 13 bases of the junction unmatched. The CDR3 is 17 amino acids. The DNA for the CDR3 is TGTGCCAGCAGCTTTGGGCGGGAGCGGGGTGCCCCCGGGGAGCTGTTTTTT. Its translation: CASSFGRERGAPGELFF.

This chain connects TRBV30 to TRBJ1-3, with D hard to call. V lost 3 bases to trimming and J lost 4 bases, with 7 bases between them. The length of the CDR3 is 12 residues. Germline values: CDR1 GTSNPN, CDR2 SVGIG (reference sequence). The CDR3 region has the DNA TGTGCCTGGAGGTCGTCGGGAAACACCATATATTTT. This translates into CAWRSSGNTIYF.

The chain has TRBV18 and TRBJ2-2, with a tentative D call TRBD1 (6 bases). Trimming took off 2 bases at V and 3 bases at J, with 10 bases between the two ends. Germline V CDR1 and CDR2: KGHSH, LQKENI. This CDR3 spans 15 amino acids. CDR3 nucleotide sequence: TGTGCCAGCTCACCAATGGCAGGGGACACCGGGGAGCTGTTTTTT. Its translation is CASSPMAGDTGELFF. The variable domain in full, with the rest retrieved from reference TRBV18 and TRBJ2-2, is NAGVMQNPRHLVRRRGQEARLRCSPMKGHSHVYWYRQLPEEGLKFMVYLQKENIIDESGMPKERFSAEFPKEGPSILRIQQVVRGDSAAYFCASSPMAGDTGELFFGEGSRLTVL.

This sequence joins TRBV28 and TRBJ2-1; the match to TRBD1 covers 8 bases. J was trimmed by 14 bases and V by 6 bases; bases with no gene match: 6. Germline assignment: CDR1 MDHEN and CDR2 SYDVKM. The CDR3 consists of 11 residues. CDR3 protein: CASSRGTGEFF. The CDR3 coding sequence is TGTGCCAGCAGCCGGGGGACAGGAGAGTTCTTC.

The chain joins TRBV6-1 to TRBJ1-2; 9 bases are a match to TRBD1. The germline gives CDR1 MNHNS, CDR2 SASEGT. This CDR3 region has 15 residues. V was clipped by 2 bases and J by 3 bases; unmatched bases: 4. CDR3 protein: CASSEPTGGYYGYTF. Written as DNA, the CDR3 is TGTGCCAGCAGTGAACCGACAGGGGGATACTATGGCTACACCTTC.